This record looks at one T cell receptor beta chain sequence and its context. This specimen belongs to a study of blood T cell repertoires in COVID-19. Per the study methods: Estimation of nucleated cell counts was performed using reference gene primer amplification. TCRdb keeps only in-frame clones here, not all; method: immunoSEQ multiplex PCR. The V and J calls and clone size are taken from that table; D and trimming were inferred from the DNA. The sample has about 240,000 clones; about 90% are singletons. The CDR3 length is 16 residues. Deletions cut 0 bases from V and 0 bases from J, with 10 bases between. CDR1 and CDR2 (germline): SGHKS, YYEKEE (reference sequence).

V usage is TRBV5-5 and J usage is TRBJ1-5; D might be TRBD1 (6 bases). Sequencing used peripheral blood. The sequence derives from a man in his 60s who had recovered from COVID-19. CDR3 in amino acids: CASSLEGDYSNQPQHF. The DNA for the CDR3 is TGTGCCAGCAGCTTGGAGGGGGATTATAGCAATCAGCCCCAGCATTTT.